The rows below give T cell receptor beta chains drawn from one sample of a study of control samples from healthy donors and cancer patients. Clones were read by immunoSEQ multiplex PCR, and TCRdb kept only the in-frame ones, dropping some. The top ten clones hold approximately 2.1% of a sample with around 90,000 clones, around 85% of them seen once. Sequences were obtained from blood. These receptors originate from a woman in her forties in good health. The conserved cysteine and the conserved F or W are not part of the CDR3 here.

v_call: TRBV7-2
j_call: TRBJ2-1
cdr3_aa: ATPGRRSGEQF

v_call: TRBV7-8
j_call: TRBJ1-2
cdr3_aa: ASSLQGQVNYGYT

v_call: TRBV14
j_call: TRBJ1-1
cdr3_aa: ASSQTGGKNTEAF

v_call: TRBV11-2
j_call: TRBJ1-1
cdr3_aa: ASSPRRRQRNTEAF

v_call: TRBV3-1/TRBV3-2
j_call: TRBJ2-3
cdr3_aa: ASSHNLGSGTDTQY

v_call: TRBV7-2
j_call: TRBJ2-3
cdr3_aa: ASSSLAGGERTQY

v_call: TRBV15
j_call: TRBJ1-1
cdr3_aa: ATSRGTGLNTEAF

v_call: TRBV28
j_call: TRBJ1-6
cdr3_aa: ASSEHRAYNSPLH

v_call: TRBV7-8
j_call: TRBJ1-5
cdr3_aa: ASSLVGTGYSNQPQH

v_call: TRBV9
j_call: TRBJ2-7
cdr3_aa: ASSVGGFLDSATYEQY

v_call: TRBV6-5
j_call: TRBJ2-2
cdr3_aa: ASSSIQNTGELF

v_call: TRBV5-5
j_call: TRBJ2-2
cdr3_aa: ASSLDGPHTGELF

v_call: TRBV7-2
j_call: TRBJ1-4
cdr3_aa: ASSLVRGANEKLF

v_call: TRBV3-1/TRBV3-2
j_call: TRBJ2-7
cdr3_aa: ASSHGSASGRYEQY

v_call: TRBV18
j_call: TRBJ2-1
cdr3_aa: ASSPPSTYNEQF

v_call: TRBV7-9
j_call: TRBJ1-2
cdr3_aa: ASGSGRNAPNYGYT